This T cell receptor beta chain came from a study of blood T cell repertoires in COVID-19. Overall study: COVID-19 samples collected from the United States, Italy and Spain covered acute and convalescent phases. T cells, B-cell-depleted T cells, or PBMCs supplied cDNA or gDNA.

Original processing notes: Amplification of reference gene primers provided the estimated nucleated cell counts. Sequenced by immunoSEQ multiplex PCR; TCRdb stores in-frame clones only, minus some. V, J and clone size are those of that table, while D and trimming were read from the DNA. The sample lists over 85,000 clones; 87% were seen once. V lost 3 bases, J lost 0 bases, and 6 bases stayed unmatched. The CDR3 is 16 residues long. CDR1 is LNHDA and CDR2 is SQIVND in the germline V gene (reference sequence). Sequencing was done on a sample of peripheral blood. The source of this sequence is a human donor in a cohort sampled during active COVID-19. This sequence joins TRBV19 and TRBJ1-2; 8 bases map to TRBD1. In DNA, the CDR3 is TGTGCCAGTAGTATTTTGGGGACAGGAGCTAACTATGGCTACACCTTC. Translating gives CASSILGTGANYGYTF.